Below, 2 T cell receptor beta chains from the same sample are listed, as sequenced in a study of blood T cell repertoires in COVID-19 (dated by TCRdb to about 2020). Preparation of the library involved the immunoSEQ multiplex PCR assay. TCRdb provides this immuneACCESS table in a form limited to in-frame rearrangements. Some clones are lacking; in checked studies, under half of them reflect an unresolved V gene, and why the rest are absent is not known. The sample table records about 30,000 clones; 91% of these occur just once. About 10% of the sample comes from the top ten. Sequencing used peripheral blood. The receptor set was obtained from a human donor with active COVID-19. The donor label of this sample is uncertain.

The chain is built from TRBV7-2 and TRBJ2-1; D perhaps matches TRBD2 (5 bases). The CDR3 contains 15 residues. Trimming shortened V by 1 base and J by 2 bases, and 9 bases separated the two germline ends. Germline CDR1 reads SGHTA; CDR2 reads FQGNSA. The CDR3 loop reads CASSLGGGPYNEQFF. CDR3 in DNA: TGTGCCAGCAGCTTAGGTGGCGGGCCCTACAATGAGCAGTTCTTC.

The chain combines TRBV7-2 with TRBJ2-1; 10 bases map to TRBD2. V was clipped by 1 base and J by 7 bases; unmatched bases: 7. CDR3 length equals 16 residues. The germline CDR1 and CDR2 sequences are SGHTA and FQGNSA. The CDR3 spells CASSLGLAGAKNEQFF. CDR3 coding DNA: TGTGCCAGCAGCTTAGGGCTAGCGGGGGCAAAAAATGAGCAGTTCTTC.